Presented here are 31 T cell receptor beta chains from one specimen sequenced in a study of PD-1 blockade in classical Hodgkin lymphoma. Profiling relied on immunoSEQ multiplex PCR, and the TCRdb table lists in-frame clones only, not all of them. The sample carries 35,000 or so clones, 69% recorded once. Each patient's relapse followed autologous stem cell transplantation, and brentuximab vedotin exposure varied. The sample here was peripheral blood mononuclear cells (PBMCs), taken before the second cycle of nivolumab. The source is a human donor with classical Hodgkin lymphoma.

This clone was counted once. The chain joins TRBV19 to TRBJ1-2; D perhaps matches TRBD1 (5 bases). Trimming took 7 bases from V and 2 from J, leaving 17 bases between them. Per germline, CDR1 LNHDA and CDR2 SQIVND (reference sequence). This CDR3 comprises 15 residues. The CDR3: CASKESGTANYGYTF. CDR3 nucleotides: TGTGCCAGTAAAGAGAGCGGGACGGCAAACTATGGCTACACCTTC.

This chain uses TRBV19 with TRBJ2-1; D tentatively reads TRBD1 or TRBD2 (5 bases each). Between the trimmed V and J ends, which lost 6 bases and 2 bases, there was a span of 14 bases. Looked up from germline, CDR1 is LNHDA and CDR2 is SQIVND (reference sequence). The CDR3 spans 15 residues. The CDR3 loop reads CASSRPGPAYNEQFF. CDR3 DNA sequence: TGTGCCAGTAGCCGACCGGGACCCGCCTACAATGAGCAGTTCTTC.

The J gene is TRBJ1-3, the V gene TRBV2, with D possibly TRBD1 on 6 matching bases. CDR1 is SNHLY and CDR2 is FYNNEI in the germline V gene. The V gene lost 6 bases and the J gene lost 3 bases, with 15 bases spanning the gap. CDR3 length: 15 residues. CDR3 in amino acids: CASRQQGSFGNTIYF. CDR3 coding DNA: TGTGCCAGCAGGCAGCAGGGGTCCTTTGGAAACACCATATATTTT.

This chain links TRBV7-8 with TRBJ2-7; D is uncertain. CDR3 length: 14 residues. Germline CDR1 reads SGHVS; CDR2 reads FQNEAQ. Between the trimmed V and J ends, which lost 1 base and 4 bases, there was a span of 11 bases. The CDR3 DNA reads as TGTGCCAGCAGCTTAGGTTGGGTGAAGTACGAGCAGTACTTC. Protein product: CASSLGWVKYEQYF.

This clone appeared once. The rearrangement uses TRBV6-5 and TRBJ1-1, with D perhaps TRBD1 (5 bases). V dropped 8 bases and J dropped 1 base, with 17 bases sitting between them. CDR1 is MNHEY and CDR2 is SVGAGI in the germline V gene. The CDR3 has 15 residues. In DNA, the CDR3 is TGTGCCAGCCTGATTGGGGGGATAGAGAACACTGAAGCTTTCTTT. It translates to CASLIGGIENTEAFF.

V and J are TRBV5-4 and TRBJ2-7, with D tentatively TRBD1 or TRBD2 (5 bases each). The germline V gene encodes CDR1 SGHNT and CDR2 YYREEE (reference sequence). V gave up 0 bases and J gave up 3 bases, with 16 bases separating them. The CDR3 has 16 amino acids. CDR3 sequence reads: CASSLGGTTKGYEQYF. The CDR3, as DNA: TGTGCCAGCAGCTTGGGGGGGACCACAAAAGGCTACGAGCAGTACTTC.

This clone turned up a few times. This CDR3 is CASSEASESGYGYTF. CDR3 coding DNA: TGTGCCAGCAGTGAGGCATCGGAAAGTGGGTATGGCTACACCTTC. The chain is built from TRBV2 and TRBJ1-2; D gene uncertain. The germline V gene has CDR1 SNHLY and CDR2 FYNNEI. This CDR3 region has 15 residues. V was trimmed by 3 bases and J by 5 bases, leaving 16 bases between them.

This clone appeared a single time. The chain is built from TRBV7-2 and TRBJ1-2; a weak D match, TRBD1 (5 bases). This CDR3 comprises 14 residues. V was clipped by 3 bases and J by 1 base, with 9 bases between them. Germline CDR1 is SGHTA and CDR2 is FQGNSA. CDR3 nucleotide sequence: TGTGCCAGCAGCTTCGGGGACCGTAACTATGGCTACACCTTC. Protein: CASSFGDRNYGYTF. Using reference TRBV7-2 and TRBJ1-2 for the parts outside the CDR3, the full variable domain is GAGVSQSPSNKVTEKGKDVELRCDPISGHTALYWYRQSLGQGLEFLIYFQGNSAPDKSGLPSDRFSAERTGGSVSTLTIQRTQQEDSAVYLCASSFGDRNYGYTFGSGTRLTVV.

V usage is TRBV18 and J usage is TRBJ1-2; 7 nucleotides match TRBD1. There are 13 residues in the CDR3. V shed 6 bases, J shed 8 bases, and the junction held 9 bases outside the gene matches. Germline V CDR1 and CDR2: KGHSH, LQKENI. In nucleotides, the CDR3 is TGTGCCAGCTCGCCAGACAGGGCCGGGGGCTACACCTTC. It codes for CASSPDRAGGYTF.

The gene calls are TRBV12-2 and TRBJ2-2; the table assigns TRBD2, which was not confirmed against the DNA. TRBV12-2 is a pseudogene. The CDR3 has 17 residues. The DNA of the CDR3 is TGTGCAAGTCGCTGCCCCGGGACTAGCGGGACATCCGGGGAGCTGTTTTTT. Translating it yields CASRCPGTSGTSGELFF.

This chain connects TRBV10-3 to TRBJ2-5; D gene uncertain. V gave up 3 bases and J gave up 6 bases, with 11 bases separating them. The V gene's germline CDR1 is ENHRY and CDR2 SYGVKD. The CDR3 is made up of 13 amino acids. The CDR3 is CAISDEVVQTQYF. The CDR3 nucleotides read TGTGCCATCAGTGATGAGGTTGTCCAGACCCAGTACTTC.

The rearrangement uses TRBV5-5 and TRBJ2-3; no firm D call. The CDR3 extends over 16 amino acids. From germline, CDR1 is SGHKS and CDR2 YYEKEE (reference sequence). V gave up 0 bases and J gave up 2 bases, with 13 bases separating them. Here the CDR3 DNA reads TGTGCCAGCAGCTTGGGAGGCTTTCGGGCCACAGATACGCAGTATTTT. This codes for CASSLGGFRATDTQYF.

This clone turned up a few times. The chain has TRBV13 and TRBJ1-1; D uncertain. CDR3 length: 14 amino acids. Deletions cut 5 bases from V and 2 bases from J, with 12 bases between. CDR1 is PRHDT and CDR2 is FYEKMQ in the germline V gene (reference sequence). CDR3 DNA sequence: TGTGCCAGCAGCAAATTGACATATAACACTGAAGCTTTCTTT. Translating gives CASSKLTYNTEAFF.

The chain combines TRBV20-1 with TRBJ2-1, with no clear D. The CDR3 sequence is 11 residues long. CDR1 DFQATT and CDR2 SNEGSKA come from the germline V gene (reference sequence). Trimming took off 6 bases at V and 6 bases at J, with 9 bases between the two ends. CDR3 DNA: TGCAGTGCGCCCTCGTTCAATGAGCAGTTCTTC. Translated, it gives CSAPSFNEQFF.

Worth noting for this clone: Given a much more abundant clone one base away, this may be a read error. The sample has other DNA sequences that encode this CDR3 too. The V call is TRBV10-3, the J call TRBJ1-3, with 9 positions matching TRBD1. Germline V gene sequence: CDR1 ENHRY, CDR2 SYGVKD. The CDR3 spans 14 residues. The CDR3 loop is CAIRQGAQGNTIYF. The CDR3, as DNA: TGTGCCATCAGACAGGGGGCGCAGGGAAACACTATATATTTT.

The J gene is TRBJ2-7, the V gene TRBV5-1; unclear D gene. The CDR3 runs to 13 residues. CDR1 SGHRS and CDR2 YFSETQ come from the germline V gene. Trimming took 1 base from V and 6 from J, leaving 11 bases between them. The CDR3: CASSLLGISEQYF. CDR3 nucleotides: TGCGCCAGCAGCTTGTTAGGGATATCCGAGCAGTACTTC.

This clone was counted once. The V call is TRBV6-6, the J call TRBJ1-5; D possibly corresponds to TRBD1 (6 bases). There are 15 residues in the CDR3. CDR1 is MNHNY and CDR2 is SVGAGI in the germline V gene (reference sequence). The V end lost 3 bases, the J end lost 4 bases, and 13 bases lay between the germline ends. Written as DNA, the CDR3 is TGTGCCAGCAGTTATGGCAGGGGTCGAAATCAGCCCCAGCATTTT. Its protein is CASSYGRGRNQPQHF.

The chain links TRBV10-3 to TRBJ2-1; D possibly corresponds to TRBD1 (5 bases). Germline V lookup: CDR1 ENHRY, CDR2 SYGVKD. V was shortened by 0 bases and J by 3 bases, with 15 bases between the two germline ends. The CDR3 spans 17 residues. The DNA of the CDR3 is TGTGCCATCAGTGAGTCGAATGGGCAGGGTAGCTACAATGAGCAGTTCTTC. Amino acid sequence: CAISESNGQGSYNEQFF.

This chain uses TRBV7-2 with TRBJ2-1; a weak D match, TRBD2 (6 bases). Per the germline V gene, CDR1 is SGHTA and CDR2 is FQGNSA. The CDR3 has 14 amino acids. V was clipped by 4 bases and J by 4 bases, with 11 bases between them. The CDR3 protein is CASSSRAGYNEQFF. For the CDR3, the DNA is TGTGCCAGCAGCTCCCGGGCGGGGTACAATGAGCAGTTCTTC.

This chain uses TRBV7-6 with TRBJ1-4; tentative D call: TRBD1 (5 bases). The CDR3 extends over 15 amino acids. Germline V gene sequence: CDR1 SGHVS, CDR2 FNYEAQ. Between the trimmed V and J ends, which lost 5 bases and 5 bases, there was a span of 15 bases. As DNA, the CDR3 is TGTGCCAGCAGCCCTCAGACAGCGATGAATGAAAAACTGTTTTTT. This sequence encodes CASSPQTAMNEKLFF.

The chain carries TRBV28 and TRBJ2-5; D not certain. Trimming took off 3 bases at V and 2 bases at J, with 13 bases between the two ends. Germline lookup yields CDR1 MDHEN and CDR2 SYDVKM. There are 15 residues in the CDR3. The CDR3: CASSFLRIRQETQYF. DNA of the CDR3: TGTGCCAGCAGTTTTCTTCGTATCAGACAAGAGACCCAGTACTTC.

The chain has TRBV19 and TRBJ1-2; 7 nucleotides agree with TRBD1. Trimming cost V 4 bases and J 5 bases; bases outside gene matches: 7. This CDR3 has 14 amino acids. The germline V gene has CDR1 LNHDA and CDR2 SQIVND (reference sequence). The CDR3 protein is CASSTGTELYGYTF. The CDR3 nucleotides are TGTGCCAGTAGTACCGGGACAGAATTATATGGCTACACCTTC.

This sequence joins TRBV5-1 and TRBJ1-2, with 7 bases aligning to TRBD1. Germline lookup yields CDR1 SGHRS and CDR2 YFSETQ. The CDR3 totals 15 residues. The V and J ends lost 0 bases and 1 base, in that order; junction bases with no gene match: 3. CDR3 in DNA: TGCGCCAGCAGCTTGGGTGGGACAGTTAACTATGGCTACACCTTC. Translation: CASSLGGTVNYGYTF.

J is TRBJ2-2 and V is TRBV6-5; D gene ambiguous. The ends were cut back, 0 bases at V and 1 base at J, with 3 bases in the middle. The CDR3 extends over 14 amino acids. Germline assignment: CDR1 MNHEY and CDR2 SVGAGI. The CDR3 spells CASSYSRNTGELFF. CDR3 bases: TGTGCCAGCAGTTACTCTCGGAACACCGGGGAGCTGTTTTTT.

This clone is medium-sized. This chain links TRBV2 with TRBJ1-5, with D maybe TRBD1 (5 bases). The CDR3 loop spans 13 amino acids. The germline gives CDR1 SNHLY, CDR2 FYNNEI. Trimming pared 3 bases from V and 14 bases from J, leaving 17 bases between. CDR3 sequence reads: CASSDNRLMAEHF. CDR3 nucleotide sequence: TGTGCCAGCAGTGATAACAGGCTTATGGCCGAGCATTTT.

This clone was observed a handful of times. The chain's CDR3 is CASSGYGSYEQYF. The CDR3 DNA reads TGCGCCAGCAGCGGGTATGGCTCCTACGAGCAGTACTTC. The chain uses TRBV5-1 and TRBJ2-7, with D uncertain. The germline V gene has CDR1 SGHRS and CDR2 YFSETQ. V was clipped by 4 bases and J by 0 bases, with 8 bases between them. The CDR3 is 13 residues long.

This chain connects TRBV5-6 to TRBJ1-4, with a tentative D call TRBD1 (5 bases). CDR1 and CDR2 from the germline V gene are SGHDT and YYEEEE. V was pared by 2 bases and J by 7 bases, with 9 bases between. The CDR3 contains 13 residues. CDR3 nucleotides: TGTGCCAGCAGCTTAGCAGGGTCTGAAAAACTGTTTTTT. It translates to CASSLAGSEKLFF.

This rearrangement joins TRBV5-8 to TRBJ2-2; tentatively, D is TRBD1 (5 bases). The CDR3 is 16 amino acids. Trimming removed 0 bases from V and 1 base from J, with 10 bases in between. Germline CDR1 and CDR2: SGHTS and YDEGEE. The CDR3 is CASSLALGQNTGELFF. As DNA, the CDR3 is TGTGCCAGCAGCTTGGCCCTCGGACAGAACACCGGGGAGCTGTTTTTT.

CDR3 protein: CASSYLYEQYF. As DNA, the CDR3 is TGTGCCAGCAGTTACTTATACGAGCAGTACTTC. The chain couples TRBV6-5 to TRBJ2-7; the D is unclear. V lost 1 base to trimming and J lost 4 bases, with 2 bases between them. This CDR3 contains 11 residues. Germline V gene lookup returns CDR1 MNHEY and CDR2 SVGAGI.

The CDR3 sequence: CASTSGTDTQYF. CDR3 DNA: TGTGCCAGCACCTCGGGCACAGATACGCAGTATTTT. V gene TRBV2 combines with J gene TRBJ2-3; D is ambiguous. Trimming took 7 bases from V and 1 from J, leaving 6 bases between them. Germline V CDR1 and CDR2: SNHLY, FYNNEI. CDR3 length: 12 residues.

The V and J genes are TRBV10-3 and TRBJ2-7; 8 bases match TRBD2. The J segment lost 3 bases and the V segment lost 7 bases, leaving 8 bases of the junction unmatched. Germline assignment: CDR1 ENHRY and CDR2 SYGVKD. The CDR3 is made up of 14 amino acids. The CDR3 nucleotides read TGTGCCATCACGCCGCTAGCGGGCGGCTACGAGCAGTACTTC. Translating it yields CAITPLAGGYEQYF.